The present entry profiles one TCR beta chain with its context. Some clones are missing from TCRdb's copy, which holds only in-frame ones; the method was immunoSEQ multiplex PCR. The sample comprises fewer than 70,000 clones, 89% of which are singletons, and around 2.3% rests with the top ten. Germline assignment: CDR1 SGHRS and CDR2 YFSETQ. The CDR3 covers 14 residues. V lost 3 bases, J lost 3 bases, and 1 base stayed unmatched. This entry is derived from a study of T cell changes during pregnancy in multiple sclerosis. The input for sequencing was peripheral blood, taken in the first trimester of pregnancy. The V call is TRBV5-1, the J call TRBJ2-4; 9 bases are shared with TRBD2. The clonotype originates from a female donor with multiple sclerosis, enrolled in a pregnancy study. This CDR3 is CASSSTSGKNIQYF. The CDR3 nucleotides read TGCGCCAGCAGCTCGACTAGCGGCAAAAACATTCAGTACTTC.